The next 22 T cell receptor beta chains were all read from a single sample in a study of CD8 T cells in Susac syndrome. Random hexamers were used to reverse transcribe an amount of roughly 0.45 to 1 ug RNA. Each CDR3 protein is one row after TCRdb ran MiXCR on the immunoSEQ multiplex PCR reads. The sample yields about 200,000 distinct CDR3 sequences, 85% to 95% seen once. Sequencing was performed on CD4+ T cells from PBMCs. These receptors originate from a human donor in good health.

V usage is TRBV28 and J usage is TRBJ1-5, with D possibly TRBD1 on 6 matching bases. The CDR3 contains 14 residues. Germline CDR1 MDHEN, CDR2 SYDVKM. V shed 3 bases and J shed 5 bases, with 11 bases lying between them. The CDR3: CASSFGQIDQPQHF. DNA for the CDR3: TGTGCCAGCAGTTTCGGACAGATTGATCAGCCCCAGCATTTT.

The chain couples TRBV5-1 to TRBJ2-5; D may be TRBD2 (6 bases). Germline assignment: CDR1 SGHRS and CDR2 YFSETQ. The CDR3 runs to 15 residues. V lost 0 bases to trimming and J lost 0 bases, with 9 bases between them. The CDR3 protein is CASSLVTGDQETQYF. DNA for the CDR3: TGCGCCAGCAGCTTGGTAACGGGGGACCAAGAGACCCAGTACTTC.

The V call is TRBV24-1, the J call TRBJ2-3; 11 nucleotides agree with TRBD2. V shed 3 bases and J 4 bases; nucleotides not matched to a gene: 5. The CDR3 has 16 residues. The germline V gene encodes CDR1 KGHDR and CDR2 SFDVKD. The CDR3, as DNA: TGTGCCACCAGTGATCCTACTAGCGGGAGTCCAGATACGCAGTATTTT. As protein: CATSDPTSGSPDTQYF.

The chain carries TRBV6-2 or TRBV6-3 and TRBJ1-1, with 7 positions matching TRBD1. CDR1 is MNHEY and CDR2 is SVGEGT in the germline V gene. This CDR3 spans 19 amino acids. V lost 6 bases to trimming and J lost 0 bases; unmatched junction nucleotides: 19. The CDR3 region is CASSSPIRGQHRMNTEAFF. The CDR3 DNA sequence: TGTGCCAGCAGCTCCCCTATTAGGGGGCAACACCGCATGAACACTGAAGCTTTCTTT.

This chain links TRBV14 with TRBJ2-7; D is unclear. The CDR3 loop spans 14 amino acids. The V end was cut by 1 base, the J end by 2 bases, with 9 bases between. Looked up from germline, CDR1 is SGHDN and CDR2 is FVKESK. The DNA of the CDR3 is TGTGCCAGCAGCCAAGGAATCCTGCCCTACGAGCAGTACGTC. Its protein is CASSQGILPYEQYV.

This chain connects TRBV7-9 to TRBJ2-3; TRBD1 might be the D (5 bases). The CDR3 is 12 amino acids. V lost 5 bases and J lost 6, with 9 bases in between. The V gene's germline CDR1 is SEHNR and CDR2 FQNEAQ (reference sequence). CDR3 DNA: TGTGCCAGCAGCCACCCAGGGGATACGCAGTATTTT. This sequence encodes CASSHPGDTQYF.

This clonotype was counted a single time. The chain couples TRBV27 to TRBJ2-5; D perhaps matches TRBD2 (6 bases). Trimming cost V 5 bases and J 6 bases, with 16 bases left between them. Germline V gene data show CDR1 as MNHEY and CDR2 as SMNVEV (reference sequence). CDR3 length equals 14 residues. The CDR3 region is CASSPADGGKTQYF. CDR3 in DNA: TGTGCCAGCAGTCCGGCCGATGGGGGGAAGACCCAGTACTTC.

The genes are TRBV13 and TRBJ1-6; possible D gene TRBD1, 6 bases. Per the germline V gene, CDR1 is PRHDT and CDR2 is FYEKMQ (reference sequence). The CDR3 loop spans 16 amino acids. V was clipped by 4 bases and J by 7 bases, with 17 bases between them. For the CDR3, the DNA is TGTGCCAGCAGCTCCCAGGGGCGGCCCCGAAATTCACCCCTCCACTTT. Translation: CASSSQGRPRNSPLHF.

The genes are TRBV29-1 and TRBJ2-7, with 10 bases fitting TRBD1. The germline gives CDR1 SQVTM, CDR2 ANQGSEA. CDR3 length: 15 residues. V shed 3 bases and J 5 bases; nucleotides not matched to a gene: 10. The CDR3 reads CSVDIMGQGIHEQYF. The CDR3 DNA reads as TGCAGCGTTGATATTATGGGACAGGGGATTCACGAGCAGTACTTC.

The rearrangement links TRBV23-1 to TRBJ2-7, with 11 bases lining up with TRBD2. TRBV23-1 is sorted into the ORF group, with uncertain function. J gave up 3 bases and V 2 bases, and 15 bases lay outside the gene matches. The CDR3 length is 19 residues. The CDR3 sequence is CASSQTPLLAGETSYEQYV. CDR3 in DNA: TGCGCCAGCAGTCAAACCCCCCTACTAGCGGGAGAGACAAGCTACGAGCAGTACGTC.

V is TRBV7-9 and J is TRBJ2-1; D may be TRBD1 (6 bases). V was shortened by 1 base and J by 13 bases, with 11 bases between the two germline ends. The CDR3 runs 12 residues. Germline CDR1 is SEHNR and CDR2 is FQNEAQ (reference sequence). The CDR3 here is CASSLDRDVQFF. The CDR3 region has the DNA TGTGCCAGCAGCTTAGACAGGGACGTACAGTTCTTC.

Only a few counts were recorded for this clonotype. The V call is TRBV5-4, the J call TRBJ2-4, with D possibly being TRBD2 (5 bases). CDR1 is SGHNT and CDR2 is YYREEE in the germline V gene (reference sequence). V lost 3 bases to trimming and J lost 1 base, with 14 bases between them. The CDR3 length is 16 residues. The CDR3 spells CASSSKGALAKNIQYF. As DNA, the CDR3 is TGTGCCAGCAGCTCGAAGGGAGCTTTGGCCAAAAACATTCAGTACTTC. Drawing the rest from reference TRBV5-4 and TRBJ2-4, the complete variable domain is ETGVTQSPTHLIKTRGQQVTLRCSSQSGHNTVSWYQQALGQGPQFIFQYYREEENGRGNFPPRFSGLQFPNYSSELNVNALELDDSALYLCASSSKGALAKNIQYFGAGTRLSVL.

The V and J genes are TRBV27 and TRBJ1-2; the D is unclear. V lost 2 bases and J lost 5, with 12 bases in between. From germline, CDR1 is MNHEY and CDR2 SMNVEV (reference sequence). CDR3 length equals 14 residues. CDR3 residues: CASSLGWQDYGYTF. As DNA, the CDR3 is TGTGCCAGCAGTTTAGGATGGCAGGATTATGGCTACACCTTC.

The genes are TRBV20-1 and TRBJ2-7, with TRBD2 identical over 7 bases. The V gene end was trimmed by 1 base and the J gene end by 6 bases; junction bases not matched to a gene: 6. The germline CDR1 and CDR2 sequences are DFQATT and SNEGSKA (reference sequence). The CDR3 length is 13 residues. CDR3 sequence reads: CSARVGRFREQYF. The CDR3 DNA reads TGCAGTGCTAGAGTCGGGAGGTTTCGCGAGCAGTACTTC.

The chain recombines TRBV13 with TRBJ1-2; 9 bases are shared with TRBD1. Trimming removed 5 bases from V and 6 bases from J; junction bases left unmatched: 10. Looked up from germline, CDR1 is PRHDT and CDR2 is FYEKMQ (reference sequence). CDR3 length: 15 amino acids. CDR3: CASSHQIRDRDGYTF. The CDR3 bases are TGTGCCAGCAGCCACCAGATCCGGGACAGGGATGGCTACACCTTC.

The chain links TRBV21-1 to TRBJ1-2; TRBD1, the D gene given by the table, was not confirmed from the DNA. TRBV21-1 corresponds to a pseudogene. The CDR3 has 14 residues. CDR3 sequence: CASSKEEQGHGYTF. In nucleotides, the CDR3 is TGTGCCAGCAGCAAAGAGGAGCAGGGTCATGGCTACACCTTC.

CDR3 sequence (DNA): TGTGCCACCAGCAGAATTCAAGCTCGAGAGCAGTACGTC. Its translation is CATSRIQAREQYV. The rearrangement links TRBV15 to TRBJ2-7; D is ambiguous. Germline-derived CDR1 and CDR2 are LNHNV and YYDKDF (reference sequence). Trimming cost V 2 bases and J 7 bases, with 12 bases left between them. The CDR3 runs 13 residues.

This chain uses TRBV4-2 with TRBJ2-1, with 9 nucleotides matching TRBD2. V trimming: 2 bases; J trimming: 4 bases; junction bases outside the gene matches: 6. This CDR3 has 16 amino acids. CDR1 is LGHNA and CDR2 is YNFKEQ in the germline V gene. CDR3: CASSQKRGAEYNEQFF. The CDR3 nucleotides read TGTGCCAGCAGCCAAAAGCGGGGGGCTGAATACAATGAGCAGTTCTTC.

This rearrangement joins TRBV28 to TRBJ2-7; no clear D. Trimming took 5 bases from V and 7 from J, leaving 12 bases between them. CDR3 length equals 12 residues. Germline V gene data show CDR1 as MDHEN and CDR2 as SYDVKM. The CDR3: CASSQIAREQYV. CDR3 nucleotide sequence: TGTGCCAGCAGTCAAATAGCTCGGGAGCAGTACGTC.

The chain carries TRBV10-3 and TRBJ2-7, with D maybe TRBD1 (6 bases). The CDR3 runs 12 residues. Germline CDR1 is ENHRY and CDR2 is SYGVKD. Trimming removed 6 bases at V and 9 bases at J, with 15 bases between. The CDR3 region has the DNA TGTGCCATCAGAGAACAGGGTGGGTCGCAGTACTTC. It codes for CAIREQGGSQYF.

This clonotype is a singleton in its sample. The V and J genes are TRBV15 and TRBJ2-1; the match to TRBD1 covers 7 bases. This CDR3 spans 15 amino acids. The J segment lost 4 bases and the V segment lost 0 bases, leaving 3 bases of the junction unmatched. Germline V gene data show CDR1 as LNHNV and CDR2 as YYDKDF (reference sequence). The CDR3 DNA follows: TGTGCCACCAGCAGAGAAGGACAGGTATACAATGAGCAGTTCTTC. It codes for CATSREGQVYNEQFF.

This chain joins TRBV29-1 and TRBJ1-5; 9 positions agree with TRBD1. V gave up 4 bases and J gave up 2 bases; unmatched junction bases: 3. The germline V gene encodes CDR1 SQVTM and CDR2 ANQGSEA. This CDR3 is 14 amino acids long. CDR3 in DNA: TGCAGCGTTGCACAGGGGGCCGGCAATCAGCCCCAGCATTTT. The encoded protein is CSVAQGAGNQPQHF.